Shown below are 19 T cell receptor beta chains from a single sample sequenced in a study of T cells in Graves' hyperthyroidism and ophthalmopathy. The TCR beta CDR3 regions underwent amplification using RNA transcripts as the source. HTBI primers drove first-round RT-PCR of the TCR CDR3. TCRdb re-called the multiplex PCR reads with MiXCR, one entry per CDR3 protein. The repertoire holds roughly 130,000 distinct CDR3 sequences, with roughly 23% as singletons. Material for sequencing was blood. Receptors were obtained from a woman in her forties or fifties with Graves' hyperthyroidism that later progressed to Graves' ophthalmopathy.

This clonotype turned up a few times. The chain recombines TRBV29-1 with TRBJ1-2, with TRBD1 identical over 7 bases. The V gene's germline CDR1 is SQVTM and CDR2 ANQGSEA. J was trimmed by 4 bases and V by 4 bases; bases with no gene match: 12. The CDR3 covers 15 residues. The chain's CDR3 is CSVAGTEDSPYGYTF. The CDR3 coding sequence is TGCAGCGTTGCCGGGACAGAAGATTCACCCTATGGCTACACCTTC. The entire variable domain, with the rest obtained from reference TRBV29-1 and TRBJ1-2, is as follows: SAVISQKPSRDICQRGTSLTIQCQVDSQVTMMFWYRQQPGQSLTLIATANQGSEATYESGFVIDKFPISRPNLTFSTLTVSNMSPEDSSIYLCSVAGTEDSPYGYTFGSGTRLTVV.

This clonotype was recorded at least ten times. The chain carries TRBV28 and TRBJ2-7; D gene uncertain. The CDR3 totals 11 residues. V shed 3 bases and J shed 0 bases, with 0 bases lying between them. CDR1 and CDR2 from the germline V gene are MDHEN and SYDVKM. The CDR3 region has the DNA TGTGCCAGCAGTTTCTCCTACGAGCAGTACTTC. Translation gives CASSFSYEQYF.

This clonotype was counted between two and nine times. V is TRBV19 and J is TRBJ1-5; D gene ambiguous. The CDR3 loop spans 12 amino acids. Per germline, CDR1 LNHDA and CDR2 SQIVND (reference sequence). The V and J ends lost 3 bases and 4 bases respectively, with 4 bases between them. In nucleotides, the CDR3 is TGTGCCAGTAGTATCGGGAATCAGCCCCAGCATTTT. It yields the protein CASSIGNQPQHF.

This clonotype occurred many times. This chain uses TRBV7-9 with TRBJ2-7, with a weak D call TRBD2 (6 bases). The ends were cut back, 5 bases at V and 6 bases at J, with 11 bases in the middle. The V gene's germline CDR1 is SEHNR and CDR2 FQNEAQ (reference sequence). The CDR3 runs to 12 residues. This CDR3 is CASSPGASEQYF. The CDR3 region has the DNA TGTGCCAGCAGCCCGGGAGCGTCCGAGCAGTACTTC.

The rearrangement links TRBV7-2 to TRBJ2-1; the match to TRBD2 covers 9 bases. Trimming took 5 bases from V and 3 from J; bases not matched to a gene: 8. This CDR3 comprises 16 residues. Germline V CDR1 and CDR2: SGHTA, FQGNSA. The CDR3: CASSRRASGIYNEQFF. The CDR3 bases are TGTGCCAGCAGCCGTCGGGCTAGCGGGATCTACAATGAGCAGTTCTTC.

V and J are TRBV19 and TRBJ2-3; 11 positions agree with TRBD2. V lost 2 bases and J lost 3; bases outside the gene matches: 10. The CDR3 has 18 amino acids. From germline, CDR1 is LNHDA and CDR2 SQIVND (reference sequence). CDR3 in amino acids: CASSIIRGLAEPTDTQYF. DNA for the CDR3: TGTGCCAGTAGTATAATCCGGGGACTAGCGGAGCCTACAGATACGCAGTATTTT.

The chain is built from TRBV30 and TRBJ1-2; D gene uncertain. This CDR3 is built from 15 residues. Trimming left V 5 bases short and J 8 bases short, with 24 bases between. Per germline, CDR1 GTSNPN and CDR2 SVGIG (reference sequence). The CDR3 region has the DNA TGTGCCTGGTCGCTGATCGGACCGACGAAGTTGGGCTACACCTTC. Its protein product is CAWSLIGPTKLGYTF.

The chain joins TRBV7-3 to TRBJ2-1; 14 positions agree with TRBD2. CDR3 length: 16 residues. The trim removed 5 bases at V and 5 bases at J, leaving 5 bases unmatched. Germline V lookup: CDR1 SGHTA, CDR2 FQGTGA. CDR3 loop: CASSGGLAGGDNEQFF. The CDR3 DNA reads TGTGCCAGCAGCGGAGGACTAGCGGGAGGAGACAATGAGCAGTTCTTC.

This clonotype was detected a few times. The chain combines TRBV20-1 with TRBJ1-1, with TRBD1 as a possible D gene (5 bases). The CDR3 sequence is 14 residues long. V was clipped by 2 bases and J by 0 bases, with 10 bases between them. The germline CDR1 and CDR2 sequences are DFQATT and SNEGSKA (reference sequence). CDR3 residues: CSARTGLMNTEAFF. The CDR3 DNA reads as TGCAGTGCTAGAACGGGACTCATGAACACTGAAGCTTTCTTT.

The sample holds many counts of this clonotype. This rearrangement joins TRBV28 to TRBJ1-5; the D is unclear. Deletions cut 6 bases from V and 0 bases from J, with 12 bases between. The CDR3 covers 15 residues. Per the germline V gene, CDR1 is MDHEN and CDR2 is SYDVKM. CDR3 coding DNA: TGTGCCAGCAGCCGCGCAGGTAATAGCAATCAGCCCCAGCATTTT. Residues: CASSRAGNSNQPQHF.

This clonotype was counted between two and nine times. This chain connects TRBV11-2 to TRBJ2-7, with 9 bases fitting TRBD1. The V and J ends lost 10 bases and 4 bases, in that order; junction bases with no gene match: 2. The CDR3 contains 11 residues. Germline V gives CDR1 SGHAT, CDR2 FQNNGV. CDR3 in DNA: TGTGCCAACAGGGGGCGGTACGAGCAGTACTTC. The encoded protein is CANRGRYEQYF.

This clonotype was detected many times. The gene calls are TRBV28 and TRBJ2-7; 8 bases align to TRBD2. The length of the CDR3 is 16 residues. With V trimmed by 7 bases and J by 0 bases, 11 bases remained unmatched. CDR1 is MDHEN, CDR2 SYDVKM, per germline. The CDR3 reads CASTALGSGNSYEQYF. Written as DNA, the CDR3 is TGTGCCAGCACCGCCCTGGGTAGCGGGAACTCCTACGAGCAGTACTTC.

This clonotype was seen at least ten times. CDR3 amino acids: CSARLVADTQYF. CDR3 in DNA: TGCAGTGCTAGACTAGTCGCAGATACGCAGTATTTT. The chain carries TRBV20-1 and TRBJ2-3, with D unresolved. Trimming shortened V by 2 bases and J by 4 bases, and 7 bases separated the two germline ends. Germline V gene lookup returns CDR1 DFQATT and CDR2 SNEGSKA (reference sequence). This CDR3 has 12 residues.

In this sample, this clonotype turned up many times. The chain recombines TRBV10-2 with TRBJ2-5; TRBD1 is a possible D gene (6 bases). Germline CDR1 is WSHSY and CDR2 is SAAADI. The V and J ends lost 4 bases and 4 bases respectively, with 10 bases between them. This CDR3 region has 13 residues. CDR3 in DNA: TGCGCCAGCAGTGGGACAGTCGGAGAGACCCAGTACTTC. It is translated as CASSGTVGETQYF.

This chain uses TRBV2 with TRBJ1-5, with D perhaps matching TRBD1 (6 bases). There are 13 residues in the CDR3. V was cut by 4 bases and J by 6 bases, with 10 bases left in between. CDR1 SNHLY and CDR2 FYNNEI come from the germline V gene. Written as DNA, the CDR3 is TGTGCCAGCAGTGCCACGACAGGTCAGCCCCAGCATTTT. Translation gives CASSATTGQPQHF.

This clonotype appeared many times. This chain links TRBV29-1 with TRBJ2-1; 12 bases match TRBD2. Losses at the gene ends were 1 base for V and 0 bases for J; bases not matched to a gene: 4. The germline V gene encodes CDR1 SQVTM and CDR2 ANQGSEA. The CDR3 runs 17 residues. The CDR3 region has the DNA TGCAGCGTTGAAGGGACTAGCGGGGCTAGCTCCTACAATGAGCAGTTCTTC. Protein product: CSVEGTSGASSYNEQFF.

This clonotype was recorded many times. V usage is TRBV3-1 and J usage is TRBJ1-2; D may be TRBD1 (6 bases). Trimming pared 0 bases from V and 2 bases from J, leaving 13 bases between. The CDR3 sequence is 16 residues long. Germline values: CDR1 LGHDT, CDR2 YNNKEL (reference sequence). CDR3: CASSQEGQGINYGYTF. In DNA form, the CDR3 reads TGTGCCAGCAGCCAAGAAGGGCAGGGGATCAACTATGGCTACACCTTC.

This clonotype was picked up many times. The V and J genes are TRBV2 and TRBJ2-1; 13 bases are shared with TRBD2. After removal of 6 bases from V and 1 base from J, the junction contained 9 bases not matched to a gene. CDR1 and CDR2 (germline): SNHLY, FYNNEI. This CDR3 has 18 amino acids. CDR3 loop: CASSLGLAGVRSYNEQFF. In DNA form, the CDR3 reads TGTGCCAGCAGCCTTGGACTAGCGGGAGTCCGGTCCTACAATGAGCAGTTCTTC.

This clonotype was counted ten times or more. The chain is built from TRBV20-1 and TRBJ1-2, with D tentatively TRBD1 (5 bases). This CDR3 is 16 amino acids long. Germline V lookup: CDR1 DFQATT, CDR2 SNEGSKA (reference sequence). V was pared by 0 bases and J by 0 bases, with 14 bases between. The CDR3 DNA follows: TGCAGTGCTAGAGATGGAGGGGTCCCAGCTAACTATGGCTACACCTTC. Its translation is CSARDGGVPANYGYTF.